This TCR beta chain was sequenced during a study of T cell repertoires in cytomegalovirus infection. For the study at large: Both recently identified HLA-C-restricted and well-studied HLA-B-restricted CMV epitopes were used in the study. Signatures in public TCR beta sequences pointed to both CMV infection and matching HLA type.

TCRdb passed the reads through MiXCR, listing each CDR3 protein once. The sample gives about 700,000 distinct CDR3 sequences, around a third of which show up once; around a sixth is in the top ten. Comment on this clonotype: No antigen is known for it.

The germline V gene encodes CDR1 MNHEY and CDR2 SMNVEV (reference sequence). V dropped 3 bases and J dropped 4; count of bases not matched to a gene: 10. The CDR3 is 16 residues long. Study results and caveats: Ex vivo, HLA-C-restricted CMV-specific TCR beta clonotypes prevailed over the rest of the response.

The clonotype originates from a human donor in good health (CMV status not recorded). Some clones in this sample may be carry-over from other donors' samples. The chain has TRBV27 and TRBJ2-5, with 8 nucleotides matching TRBD1. The starting material was cultured PBMCs, obtained from culture after CMV antigen stimulation. CDR3 residues: CASSFSRTGPRETQYF. The DNA of the CDR3 is TGTGCCAGCAGTTTCTCCCGGACAGGGCCCCGAGAGACCCAGTACTTC.